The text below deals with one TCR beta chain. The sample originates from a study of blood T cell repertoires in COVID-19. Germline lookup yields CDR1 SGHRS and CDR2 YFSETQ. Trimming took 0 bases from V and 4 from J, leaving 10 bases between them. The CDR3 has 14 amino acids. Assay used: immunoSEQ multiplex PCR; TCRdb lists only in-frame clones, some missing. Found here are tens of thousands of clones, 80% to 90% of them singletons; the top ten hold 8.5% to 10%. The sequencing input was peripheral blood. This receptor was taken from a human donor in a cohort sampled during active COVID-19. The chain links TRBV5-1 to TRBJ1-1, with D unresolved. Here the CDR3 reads CASSLVARGTEAFF. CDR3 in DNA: TGCGCCAGCAGCTTGGTAGCGCGGGGCACTGAAGCTTTCTTT.